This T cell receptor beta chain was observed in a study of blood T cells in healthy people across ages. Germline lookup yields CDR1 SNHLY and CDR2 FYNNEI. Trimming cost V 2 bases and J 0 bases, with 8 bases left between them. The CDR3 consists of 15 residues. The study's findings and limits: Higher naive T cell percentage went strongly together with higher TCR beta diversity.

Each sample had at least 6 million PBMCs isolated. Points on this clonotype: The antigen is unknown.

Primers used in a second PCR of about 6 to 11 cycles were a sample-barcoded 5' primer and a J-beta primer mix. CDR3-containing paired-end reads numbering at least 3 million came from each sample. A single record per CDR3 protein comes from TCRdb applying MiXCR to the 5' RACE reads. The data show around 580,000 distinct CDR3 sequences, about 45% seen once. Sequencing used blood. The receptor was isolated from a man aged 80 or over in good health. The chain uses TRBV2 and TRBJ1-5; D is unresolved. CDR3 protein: CASSEQVPSNQPQHF. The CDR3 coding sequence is TGTGCCAGCAGTGAACAGGTACCTAGCAATCAGCCCCAGCATTTT.